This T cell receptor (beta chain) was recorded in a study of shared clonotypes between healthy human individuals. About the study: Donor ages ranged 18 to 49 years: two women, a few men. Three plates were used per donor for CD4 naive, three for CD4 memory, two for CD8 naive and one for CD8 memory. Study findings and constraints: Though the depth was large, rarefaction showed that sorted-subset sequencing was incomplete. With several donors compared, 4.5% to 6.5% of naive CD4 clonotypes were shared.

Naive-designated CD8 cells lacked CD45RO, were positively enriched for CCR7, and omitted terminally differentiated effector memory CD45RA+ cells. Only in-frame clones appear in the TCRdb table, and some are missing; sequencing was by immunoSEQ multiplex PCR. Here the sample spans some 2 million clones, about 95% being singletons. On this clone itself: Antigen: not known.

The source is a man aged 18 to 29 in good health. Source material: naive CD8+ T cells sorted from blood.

The CDR3 nucleotides read TGTGCCAGCAGCCTACTAGCGTACCAAGAGACCCAGTACTTC. Translating it yields CASSLLAYQETQYF. The chain has TRBV7-2 and TRBJ2-5, with 7 bases lining up with TRBD2. Germline loops: CDR1 SGHTA, CDR2 FQGNSA. The CDR3 contains 14 residues. The junction had 3 bases not matched to a gene; V was cut back by 5 bases and J by 0 bases.